By proportion, the clone carrying this T cell receptor beta chain is medium-sized (0.01 to 0.1%). Antigen: not known. This sample stems from a study of prognosis after radiotherapy for stage I lung cancer. Across the whole study: Patients (under 14 men, five or six women) were aged about 50 to 85, median approximately 69 years. Whole-study findings and limits: Where distant metastases developed, patients had lower Shannon entropy after stereotactic body radiation therapy.

Two-round multiplex PCR amplified TCR beta CDR3 from genomic DNA. Primers specific to each TRBV and TRBJ gene were used in first-round PCR. TCRdb fed the multiplex PCR reads into MiXCR, producing one record per CDR3 protein. The sample lists 15,000 to 20,000 distinct CDR3 sequences, 30% to 40% occurring once. This receptor was taken from a donor aged 50 or older with non-small cell lung cancer. The source was PBMCs, collected before or after stereotactic body radiation therapy (not recorded which).

Here the CDR3 DNA reads TGCAGTGCTAGAGATCCCAGCGGGAGTATATCCAATGAGCAGTTCTTC. Its protein is CSARDPSGSISNEQFF. V and J are TRBV20-1 and TRBJ2-1; 8 nucleotides line up with TRBD2. J gave up 6 bases and V 0 bases, and 10 bases lay outside the gene matches. The CDR3 loop spans 16 amino acids. CDR1 is DFQATT, CDR2 SNEGSKA, per germline (reference sequence).